This T cell receptor beta chain was sequenced for a study of shared clonotypes between healthy human individuals. The CDR3 contains 14 residues. The ends were cut back, 4 bases at V and 0 bases at J, with 9 bases in the middle. The germline CDR1 and CDR2 sequences are SGHAT and FQNNGV. About this clone itself: Its antigen is unidentified.

Measured with immunoSEQ multiplex PCR; TCRdb has only the in-frame clones, and not every one. Of around 2.5 million clones in the sample, more than 85% were seen once. Study observations and caveats: When compared with the clonotypes that were shared by all four sorted-subset donors, the non-shared clonotypes turned out to have lower generation probabilities.

This sequence was found in a man aged 18 to 29 in good health. Some clones in this sample may be carry-over from other donors' samples. Sequenced sample: naive CD4+ T cells from PBMCs. Subset noted: CD45RA+ positively selected. The chain links TRBV11-2 to TRBJ1-2; D not resolved. CDR3: CASSSHSANYGYTF. CDR3 DNA sequence: TGTGCCAGCAGCTCCCATAGCGCTAACTATGGCTACACCTTC.